What follows is one T cell receptor beta chain and its context. The record originates from a study of vaccination and CD4 T cells after COVID-19. About the study: Comprising six males and four females, the convalescent participants counted two Hispanic individuals among them. Each person enrolled got two BNT162b2 or mRNA-1273 vaccine doses. The post-vaccine samples came a median around 72 days after dose two (range 14 to 241).

The CDR3 spans 13 residues. Trimming removed 5 bases at V and 10 bases at J, with 12 bases between. Germline assignment: CDR1 SEHNR and CDR2 FQNEAQ (reference sequence). Time point here: late sampling 161 to 241 days after vaccination in three convalescent patients. One entry per CDR3 protein results from TCRdb running MiXCR on the PCR reads. The sample has about 29,000 distinct CDR3 sequences, about half seen once; the top ten hold 5% to 6.5%. The chain is built from TRBV7-9 and TRBJ1-6; D is uncertain. Sequenced here: CD4+ T cells from blood, sampled about 7 months after SARS-CoV-2 vaccination. The clonotype comes from a human donor who had recovered from COVID-19. The CDR3 region is CASSADGQSPLHF. As DNA, the CDR3 is TGTGCCAGCAGCGCGGACGGTCAGTCACCCCTCCACTTT.